Each of the 15 T cell receptor beta chains below was sequenced from the same sample in a study of blood T cell repertoires in COVID-19 (dated by TCRdb to 2020 to 2021). Receptors were amplified or captured by the immunoSEQ multiplex PCR assay. TCRdb carries this immuneACCESS record with in-frame sequences only. Its versions omit some clonotypes, under half of them owing to an unresolved V gene in the studies checked, with the rest unexplained. This sample is represented by fewer than 300,000 clones; about 90% of them were singletons. The ten largest clonotypes hold less than 15% of the sample. Source material: peripheral blood. These TCRs come from a woman in her 30s with COVID-19, enrolled during active disease.

This chain uses TRBV29-1 with TRBJ1-4; maybe TRBD1 (5 bases). CDR1 SQVTM and CDR2 ANQGSEA come from the germline V gene. V lost 2 bases and J lost 6, with 10 bases in between. The CDR3 runs to 13 residues. The CDR3 nucleotides are TGCAGCGTTGAACCGCGGGGGGATGAAAAACTGTTTTTT. It specifies CSVEPRGDEKLFF.

V is TRBV6-5 and J is TRBJ2-1; 9 positions match TRBD2. The V and J ends lost 1 base and 3 bases, in that order; junction bases with no gene match: 1. The CDR3 is 15 residues long. The germline V gene has CDR1 MNHEY and CDR2 SVGAGI. This CDR3 is CASSYLAGVYNEQFF. CDR3 DNA: TGTGCCAGCAGTTACTTAGCGGGGGTCTACAATGAGCAGTTCTTC.

The J gene is TRBJ1-2, the V gene TRBV5-4; D unresolved. Germline V CDR1 and CDR2: SGHNT, YYREEE (reference sequence). The CDR3 runs 15 residues. V was cut by 1 base and J by 1 base, with 11 bases left in between. Here the CDR3 reads CASSLRSGSNYGYTF. As DNA, the CDR3 is TGTGCCAGCAGCTTGAGGTCGGGAAGTAACTATGGCTACACCTTC.

This chain links TRBV7-9 with TRBJ2-7; 8 nucleotides match TRBD1. Germline values: CDR1 SEHNR, CDR2 FQNEAQ (reference sequence). Unmatched junction bases numbered 7, after V lost 1 base and J lost 2 bases. CDR3 size: 16 residues. DNA for the CDR3: TGTGCCAGCAGCTTAGGACGACAGGGGCTAACCTACGAGCAGTACTTC. It encodes CASSLGRQGLTYEQYF.

The V gene is TRBV2, the J gene TRBJ2-3; D is unclear. The CDR3 totals 15 residues. V lost 6 bases to trimming and J lost 2 bases, with 15 bases between them. Per germline, CDR1 SNHLY and CDR2 FYNNEI. CDR3 nucleotide sequence: TGTGCCAGCAGGGCCCTTCAGCGCAACACAGATACGCAGTATTTT. This gives the protein CASRALQRNTDTQYF.

The chain is built from TRBV7-8 and TRBJ1-5, with D uncertain. With 1 base removed from V and 4 bases from J, the gap between germline ends came to 11 bases. The CDR3 totals 15 residues. CDR1 SGHVS and CDR2 FQNEAQ come from the germline V gene. CDR3 nucleotide sequence: TGTGCCAGCAGCTTAGAACGTCAGATAAATCAGCCCCAGCATTTT. Translating it yields CASSLERQINQPQHF.

V usage is TRBV4-2 and J usage is TRBJ2-3; 7 bases line up with TRBD1. Looked up from germline, CDR1 is LGHNA and CDR2 is YNFKEQ. The CDR3 sequence is 16 residues long. V trimming: 1 base; J trimming: 3 bases; junction bases outside the gene matches: 7. The CDR3 reads CASSQAGDSGTDTQYF. The CDR3 DNA is TGTGCCAGCAGCCAAGCCGGGGACAGTGGGACAGATACGCAGTATTTT.

The chain couples TRBV10-3 to TRBJ1-2; 9 positions agree with TRBD1. Per germline, CDR1 ENHRY and CDR2 SYGVKD. The CDR3 has 15 residues. With V trimmed by 0 bases and J by 5 bases, 4 bases remained unmatched. The CDR3 region has the DNA TGTGCCATCAGTGAGTCAACAGGGGGCAAGTATGGCTACACCTTC. This codes for CAISESTGGKYGYTF.

The CDR3 sequence: CAARRGYEQYF. CDR3 in DNA: TGTGCCGCCCGACGGGGCTACGAGCAGTACTTC. This chain joins TRBV10-3 and TRBJ2-7; possibly TRBD2 for D (5 bases). This CDR3 region has 11 residues. V was clipped by 11 bases and J by 3 bases, with 11 bases between them. Germline V gene data show CDR1 as ENHRY and CDR2 as SYGVKD.

This rearrangement joins TRBV21-1 to TRBJ2-3; the DNA was not used to check the table's D call, TRBD2. TRBV21-1 is annotated as a pseudogene. This CDR3 region has 16 residues. The CDR3 bases are TGTGCCAGCAGCAAACCGCGGGGCCCCTTTGAAGATACGCAGTATTTT. Translation: CASSKPRGPFEDTQYF.

This clone has just a few counts. V gene TRBV12-5 combines with J gene TRBJ1-1; D is unresolved. The CDR3 has 13 amino acids. Trimming removed 7 bases at V and 6 bases at J, with 15 bases between. From germline, CDR1 is LGHNT and CDR2 FRNRAP. The CDR3 sequence: CASALSGSAEAFF. DNA for the CDR3: TGTGCTAGTGCCCTCTCGGGGTCGGCTGAAGCTTTCTTT.

The chain couples TRBV7-9 to TRBJ2-7, with 11 nucleotides matching TRBD2. CDR3 length equals 17 residues. V was clipped by 5 bases and J by 2 bases; unmatched bases: 11. Germline-derived CDR1 and CDR2 are SEHNR and FQNEAQ (reference sequence). Here the CDR3 DNA reads TGTGCCAGCAGCCATATAGCGGGGGGGAAAGAGACCTACGAGCAGTACTTC. It specifies CASSHIAGGKETYEQYF.

This clone was counted a single time. This chain joins TRBV2 and TRBJ2-1, with 12 bases matching TRBD2. The CDR3 totals 16 residues. Germline trimming cut 6 bases from V and 6 bases from J; bases unmatched to any gene: 9. Per germline, CDR1 SNHLY and CDR2 FYNNEI. The CDR3 DNA reads as TGTGCCAGCAGACGCAGACTAGCGGGGGAAATCAATGAGCAGTTCTTC. Encoded protein: CASRRRLAGEINEQFF. Supplemented by reference TRBV2 and TRBJ2-1, the full variable domain reads EPEVTQTPSHQVTQMGQEVILRCVPISNHLYFYWYRQILGQKVEFLVSFYNNEISEKSEIFDDQFSVERPDGSNFTLKIRSTKLEDSAMYFCASRRRLAGEINEQFFGPGTRLTVL.

This chain uses TRBV7-9 with TRBJ1-1; D remains unclear. Trimming shortened V by 5 bases and J by 7 bases, and 11 bases separated the two germline ends. The CDR3 length is 12 residues. Germline-derived CDR1 and CDR2 are SEHNR and FQNEAQ (reference sequence). The CDR3 DNA reads TGTGCCAGCAGCAAAACACATATTGAAGCTTTCTTT. Translated: CASSKTHIEAFF.

This clone was observed a single time. Written as DNA, the CDR3 is TGTGCCAGCAGCTTCTACAGGGGTGGAGGAAACACCATATATTTT. Protein: CASSFYRGGGNTIYF. The rearrangement links TRBV5-4 to TRBJ1-3, with 7 bases that match TRBD1. The junction had 6 bases not matched to a gene; V was cut back by 2 bases and J by 4 bases. Germline CDR1 is SGHNT and CDR2 is YYREEE (reference sequence). The CDR3 has 15 amino acids.